The 18 T cell receptor beta chains given below trace back to one sample, sequenced in a study of Graves' ophthalmopathy and Graves' hyperthyroidism listed by TCRdb under 2018. For sequencing, an Illumina HiSeq 2000 was employed. For repertoire sequencing, TCR beta CDR3 regions were amplified from RNA transcripts. The first round of RT-PCR was done with HTBI primers and the Qiagen OneStep RT-PCR kit, and was followed by a second round of multiplex PCR, then size selection and purification. TCRdb reran the public reads through fastp at Q25 and MiXCR, keeping productive beta chains. Entries are consolidated by CDR3 protein sequence, retaining the most common genes and DNA. The sample includes 1 million to 1.3 million distinct CDR3 sequences, with roughly two fifths observed a single time. The top ten constitute around 10% of the sample. Sequenced sample: peripheral blood or thyroid tissue (not recorded which). These receptors all stem from an adult man with Graves' hyperthyroidism.

This clonotype was recorded many times. The rearrangement links TRBV6-5 to TRBJ1-2; unclear D gene. CDR3 length equals 13 residues. Germline V CDR1 and CDR2: MNHEY, SVGAGI. V lost 3 bases and J 0 bases, leaving 5 bases between the germline ends. In nucleotides, the CDR3 is TGTGCCAGCAGTTATGGTGCTAACTATGGCTACACCTTC. Protein product: CASSYGANYGYTF.

This clonotype appeared a few times. The chain employs TRBV12-3 or TRBV12-4 and TRBJ2-7; D unclear. The CDR3 sequence is 13 residues long. Deletions cut 3 bases from V and 3 bases from J, with 9 bases between. The CDR3 coding sequence is TGTGCCAGCAGTTTCAACCAGAACTACGAGCAGTACTTC. It is translated as CASSFNQNYEQYF.

This clonotype was recorded at least ten times. Written as DNA, the CDR3 is TGTGCCAGCCGACCCGGGACTAGCGGGAGCGAGCAGTACTTC. It encodes CASRPGTSGSEQYF. This sequence joins TRBV7-8 and TRBJ2-7; 14 bases match TRBD2. Germline CDR1 and CDR2: SGHVS and FQNEAQ. Unmatched junction bases numbered 6, after V lost 8 bases and J lost 6 bases. This CDR3 is 14 amino acids long.

This clonotype was counted ten times or more. The CDR3 here is CASSVGTENTEAFF. CDR3 DNA sequence: TGCGCCAGCAGTGTGGGGACGGAGAACACTGAAGCTTTCTTT. The chain employs TRBV10-2 and TRBJ1-1; possibly TRBD1 for D (5 bases). The CDR3 sequence is 14 residues long. The germline gives CDR1 WSHSY, CDR2 SAAADI. V lost 4 bases and J lost 1, with 10 bases in between.

This clonotype appeared a few times. The chain recombines TRBV4-3 with TRBJ1-1; no definite D call. The CDR3 extends over 16 amino acids. Deletions cut 0 bases from V and 1 base from J, with 12 bases between. CDR1 is LGHNA, CDR2 YSLEER, per germline. The CDR3, as DNA: TGCGCCAGCAGCCAAGATATAGCGGCAGGGAACACTGAAGCTTTCTTT. This sequence encodes CASSQDIAAGNTEAFF.

J is TRBJ1-2 and V is TRBV5-1; no clear D gene. Germline V gene lookup returns CDR1 SGHRS and CDR2 YFSETQ. Trimming pared 4 bases from V and 1 base from J, leaving 8 bases between. The CDR3 spans 13 residues. The CDR3 region has the DNA TGCGCCAGCAGCAGAGGGATTAACTATGGCTACACCTTC. This sequence encodes CASSRGINYGYTF.

In the case of this clonotype: An end of the junction differs from the germline gene, which may be a read error. This CDR3 is CASSSRTGFREQYF. CDR3 nucleotides: TGTGCCAGCAGCTCGAGAACAGGGTTTCGAGAGCAGTACTTC. V is TRBV5-1 and J is TRBJ2-7, with D maybe TRBD1 (6 bases). Germline V CDR1 and CDR2: SGHRS, YFSETQ. The CDR3 spans 14 residues.

J is TRBJ1-1 and V is TRBV12-3 or TRBV12-4, with TRBD1 identical over 7 bases. Trimming cost V 0 bases and J 10 bases; bases outside gene matches: 8. The CDR3 contains 14 residues. CDR3: CASSLAQGGLGAFF. Here the CDR3 DNA reads TGTGCCAGCAGTTTAGCGCAGGGGGGGTTGGGAGCTTTCTTT.

This clonotype showed up many times. This chain joins TRBV10-3 and TRBJ1-5; D perhaps matches TRBD1 (5 bases). Deletions cut 7 bases from V and 2 bases from J, with 9 bases between. This CDR3 comprises 13 residues. Germline CDR1 is ENHRY and CDR2 is SYGVKD. The CDR3 region is CAITAGGNQPQHF. The CDR3 DNA follows: TGTGCCATCACCGCGGGGGGCAATCAGCCCCAGCATTTT.

This clonotype was recorded at least ten times. One end of the junction varies from germline; a read error may be responsible. The CDR3 reads CASSLGGEGCNF. CDR3 DNA: TGTGCCAGCAGCTTAGGCGGCGAGGGTTGTAACTTC. The chain is built from TRBV7-9 and TRBJ2-7; TRBD2 might be the D (5 bases). Germline V CDR1 and CDR2: SEHNR, FQNEAQ (reference sequence). The length of the CDR3 is 12 residues.

This chain uses TRBV15 with TRBJ2-2, with 7 bases that match TRBD2. This CDR3 has 16 amino acids. V lost 0 bases to trimming and J lost 4 bases; unmatched junction nucleotides: 5. CDR1 and CDR2 from the germline V gene are LNHNV and YYDKDF (reference sequence). This chain's CDR3 is CATSRDPGGSTGELFF. The DNA for the CDR3 is TGTGCCACCAGCAGAGATCCGGGAGGCTCCACCGGGGAGCTGTTTTTT. The full variable domain, with the rest looked up from reference TRBV15 and TRBJ2-2, is DAMVIQNPRYQVTQFGKPVTLSCSQTLNHNVMYWYQQKSSQAPKLLFHYYDKDFNNEADTPDNFQSRRPNTSFCFLDIRSPGLGDTAMYLCATSRDPGGSTGELFFGEGSRLTVL.

Comment on this clonotype: A much larger clone differs by one base, so this may be a read error. This chain connects TRBV10-3 to TRBJ2-7, with D tentatively TRBD1 (5 bases). This CDR3 contains 15 residues. The germline V gene has CDR1 ENHRY and CDR2 SYGVKD. This chain's CDR3 is CAISEGHVSSYGQYF. As DNA, the CDR3 is TGTGCCATCAGTGAGGGACATGTGAGCTCCTACGGGCAGTACTTC.

This rearrangement joins TRBV6-6 to TRBJ2-6, with D possibly TRBD1 on 6 matching bases. The CDR3 is 16 residues long. V was shortened by 5 bases and J by 4 bases, with 15 bases between the two germline ends. CDR1 and CDR2 from the germline V gene are MNHNY and SVGAGI (reference sequence). For the CDR3, the DNA is TGTGCCAGCAGTGGACAACAGGGTTTGGGGGCCAACGTCCTGACTTTC. It specifies CASSGQQGLGANVLTF.

The chain is built from TRBV19 and TRBJ1-2; 7 bases match TRBD1. V trimming: 7 bases; J trimming: 6 bases; junction bases outside the gene matches: 5. The CDR3 is made up of 12 amino acids. Germline lookup yields CDR1 LNHDA and CDR2 SQIVND (reference sequence). CDR3 nucleotides: TGTGCCAGTACCACAGGGGCGGATGGCTACACCTTC. This translates into CASTTGADGYTF.

The chain recombines TRBV29-1 with TRBJ2-3; D is undetermined. The V and J ends lost 3 bases and 1 base respectively, with 11 bases between them. Germline-derived CDR1 and CDR2 are SQVTM and ANQGSEA. The CDR3 runs 14 residues. CDR3 bases: TGCAGCGTTGACGGCTCACCTGGCACAGATACGCAGTATTTT. Translation gives CSVDGSPGTDTQYF.

As for this clonotype: Just one base apart from a much larger clone, this may be a read error. The chain links TRBV29-1 to TRBJ2-7; no clear D. Germline CDR1 is SQVTM and CDR2 is ANQGSEA. V lost 3 bases to trimming and J lost 3 bases, with 12 bases between them. The CDR3 is made up of 13 amino acids. The CDR3 DNA is TGCAGCGTTGAGGCCGACGCAATCTACGAGCAGTACTTC. Its translation: CSVEADAIYEQYF.

The genes are TRBV5-1 and TRBJ2-7; possible D gene TRBD2, 5 bases. The V end lost 4 bases, the J end lost 7 bases, and 21 bases lay between the germline ends. Germline V gene sequence: CDR1 SGHRS, CDR2 YFSETQ. CDR3 length: 15 amino acids. CDR3 amino acids: CASSPIGLYPREQYF. CDR3 in DNA: TGCGCCAGCAGCCCTATTGGACTCTATCCGCGGGAGCAGTACTTC.

J is TRBJ1-1 and V is TRBV7-8, with TRBD1 identical over 10 bases. Per the germline V gene, CDR1 is SGHVS and CDR2 is FQNEAQ. This CDR3 spans 14 amino acids. The J segment lost 12 bases and the V segment lost 5 bases, leaving 12 bases of the junction unmatched. CDR3 bases: TGTGCCAGCAGCCAGGGACAGGGGTTAAGTCGAACTTTCTTT. As protein: CASSQGQGLSRTFF.